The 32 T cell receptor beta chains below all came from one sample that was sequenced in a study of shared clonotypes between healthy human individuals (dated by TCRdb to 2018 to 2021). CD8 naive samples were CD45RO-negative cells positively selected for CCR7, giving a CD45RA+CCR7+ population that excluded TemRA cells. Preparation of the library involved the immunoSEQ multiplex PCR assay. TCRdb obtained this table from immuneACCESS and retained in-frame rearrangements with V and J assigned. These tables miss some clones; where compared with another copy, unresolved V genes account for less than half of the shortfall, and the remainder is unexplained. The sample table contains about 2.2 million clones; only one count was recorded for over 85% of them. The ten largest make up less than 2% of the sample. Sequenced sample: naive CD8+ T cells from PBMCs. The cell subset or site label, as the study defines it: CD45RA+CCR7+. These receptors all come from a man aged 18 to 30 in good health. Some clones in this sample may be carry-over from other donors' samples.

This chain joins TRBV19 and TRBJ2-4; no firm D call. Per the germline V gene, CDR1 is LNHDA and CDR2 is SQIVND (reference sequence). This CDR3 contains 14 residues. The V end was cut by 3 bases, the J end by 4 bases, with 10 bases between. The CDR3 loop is CASSIADGKNIQYF. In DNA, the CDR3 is TGTGCCAGTAGTATCGCGGACGGAAAAAACATTCAGTACTTC.

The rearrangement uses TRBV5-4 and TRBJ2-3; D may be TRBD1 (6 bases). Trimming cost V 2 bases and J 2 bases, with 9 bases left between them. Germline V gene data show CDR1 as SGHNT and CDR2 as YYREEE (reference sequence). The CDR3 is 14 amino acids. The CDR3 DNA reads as TGTGCCAGCAGCTTCCGGGACACCACAGATACGCAGTATTTT. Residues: CASSFRDTTDTQYF. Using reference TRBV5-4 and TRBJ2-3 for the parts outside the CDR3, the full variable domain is ETGVTQSPTHLIKTRGQQVTLRCSSQSGHNTVSWYQQALGQGPQFIFQYYREEENGRGNFPPRFSGLQFPNYSSELNVNALELDDSALYLCASSFRDTTDTQYFGPGTRLTVL.

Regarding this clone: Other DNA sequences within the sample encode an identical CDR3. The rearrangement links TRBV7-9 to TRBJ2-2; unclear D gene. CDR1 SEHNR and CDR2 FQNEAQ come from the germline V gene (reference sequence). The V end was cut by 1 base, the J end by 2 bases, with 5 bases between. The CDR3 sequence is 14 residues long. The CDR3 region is CASSLDRNTGELFF. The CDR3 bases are TGTGCCAGCAGCTTAGACAGAAACACCGGGGAGCTGTTTTTT.

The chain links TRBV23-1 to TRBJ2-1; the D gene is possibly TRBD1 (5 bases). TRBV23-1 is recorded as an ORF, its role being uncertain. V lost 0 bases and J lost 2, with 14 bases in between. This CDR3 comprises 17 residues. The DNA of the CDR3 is TGCGCCAGCAGTCAATCTAGGATGCAGGGCGCCTACAATGAGCAGTTCTTC. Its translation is CASSQSRMQGAYNEQFF.

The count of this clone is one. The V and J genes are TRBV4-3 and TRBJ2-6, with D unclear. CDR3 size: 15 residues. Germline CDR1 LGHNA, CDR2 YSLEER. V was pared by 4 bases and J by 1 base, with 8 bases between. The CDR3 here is CASSLGTSGANVLTF. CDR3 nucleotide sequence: TGCGCCAGCAGCCTGGGCACTTCTGGGGCCAACGTCCTGACTTTC.

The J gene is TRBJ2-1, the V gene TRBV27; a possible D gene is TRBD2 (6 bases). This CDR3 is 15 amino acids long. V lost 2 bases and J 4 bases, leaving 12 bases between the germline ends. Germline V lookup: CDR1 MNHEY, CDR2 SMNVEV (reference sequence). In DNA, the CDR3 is TGTGCCAGCAGTTTAGCGGGAAGCGTTTACAATGAGCAGTTCTTC. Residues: CASSLAGSVYNEQFF.

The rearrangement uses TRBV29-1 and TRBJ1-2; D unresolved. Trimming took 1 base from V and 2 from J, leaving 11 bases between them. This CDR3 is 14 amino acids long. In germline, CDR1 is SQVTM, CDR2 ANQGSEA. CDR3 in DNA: TGCAGCGTTGAAGCGGACGGCCCCAACTATGGCTACACCTTC. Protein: CSVEADGPNYGYTF.

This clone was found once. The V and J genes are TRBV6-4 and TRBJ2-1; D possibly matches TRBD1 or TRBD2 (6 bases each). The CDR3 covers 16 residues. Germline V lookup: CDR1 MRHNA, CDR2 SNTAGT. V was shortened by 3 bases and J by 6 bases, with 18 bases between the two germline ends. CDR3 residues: CASSELGLPGANEQFF. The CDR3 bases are TGTGCCAGCAGTGAGCTGGGACTCCCGGGGGCCAATGAGCAGTTCTTC.

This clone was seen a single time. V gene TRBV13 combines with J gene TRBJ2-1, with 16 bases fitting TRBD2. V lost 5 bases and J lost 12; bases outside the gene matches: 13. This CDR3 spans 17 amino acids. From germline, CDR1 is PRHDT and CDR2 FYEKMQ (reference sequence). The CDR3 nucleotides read TGTGCCAGCAGCCCCAAGGAGGGACTAGCGGGAGGGCCGTGGCAGTTCTTC. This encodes CASSPKEGLAGGPWQFF. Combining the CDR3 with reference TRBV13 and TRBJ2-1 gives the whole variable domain AAGVIQSPRHLIKEKRETATLKCYPIPRHDTVYWYQQGPGQDPQFLISFYEKMQSDKGSIPDRFSAQQFSDYHSELNMSSLELGDSALYFCASSPKEGLAGGPWQFFGPGTRLTVL.

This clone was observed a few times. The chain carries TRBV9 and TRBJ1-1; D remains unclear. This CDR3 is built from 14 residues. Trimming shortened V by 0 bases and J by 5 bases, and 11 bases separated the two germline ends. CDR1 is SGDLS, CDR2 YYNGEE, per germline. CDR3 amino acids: CASSVVVGMTEAFF. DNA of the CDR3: TGTGCCAGCAGCGTAGTGGTCGGGATGACTGAAGCTTTCTTT.

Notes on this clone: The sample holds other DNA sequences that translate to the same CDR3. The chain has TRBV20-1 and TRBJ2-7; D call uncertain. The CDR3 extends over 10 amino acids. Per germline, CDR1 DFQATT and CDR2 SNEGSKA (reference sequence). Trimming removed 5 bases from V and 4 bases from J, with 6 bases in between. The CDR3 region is CSARRYEQYF. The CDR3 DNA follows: TGCAGTGCTCGTAGGTACGAGCAGTACTTC.

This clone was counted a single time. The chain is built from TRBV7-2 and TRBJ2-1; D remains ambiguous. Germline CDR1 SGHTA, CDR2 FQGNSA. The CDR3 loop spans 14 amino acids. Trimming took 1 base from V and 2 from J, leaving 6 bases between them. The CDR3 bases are TGTGCCAGCAGCTTAGAATTACCCTACAATGAGCAGTTCTTC. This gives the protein CASSLELPYNEQFF.

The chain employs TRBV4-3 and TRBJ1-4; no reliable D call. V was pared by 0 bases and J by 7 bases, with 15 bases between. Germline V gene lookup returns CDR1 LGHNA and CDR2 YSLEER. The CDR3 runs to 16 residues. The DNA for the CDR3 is TGCGCCAGCAGCCAAGATCGGGCAGGTAGTCGTGAAAAACTGTTTTTT. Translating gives CASSQDRAGSREKLFF.

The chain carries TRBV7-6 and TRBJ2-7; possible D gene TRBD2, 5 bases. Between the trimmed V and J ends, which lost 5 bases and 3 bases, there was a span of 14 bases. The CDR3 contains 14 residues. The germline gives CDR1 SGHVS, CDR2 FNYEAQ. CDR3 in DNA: TGTGCCAGCAGCAATCGGACTTCTTACTACGAGCAGTACTTC. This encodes CASSNRTSYYEQYF.

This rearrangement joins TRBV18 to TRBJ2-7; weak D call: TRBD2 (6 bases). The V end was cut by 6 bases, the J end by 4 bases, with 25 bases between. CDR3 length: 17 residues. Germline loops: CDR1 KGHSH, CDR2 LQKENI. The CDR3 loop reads CASSFRPHGGYPYEQYF. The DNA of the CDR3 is TGTGCCAGCTCTTTTCGACCCCACGGGGGTTACCCTTACGAGCAGTACTTC.

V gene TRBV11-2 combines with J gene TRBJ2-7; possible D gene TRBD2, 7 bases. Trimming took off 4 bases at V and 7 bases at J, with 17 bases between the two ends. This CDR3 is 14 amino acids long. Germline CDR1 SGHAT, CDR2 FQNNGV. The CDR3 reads CASSYPRGAGEQYF. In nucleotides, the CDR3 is TGTGCCAGCAGCTACCCCCGGGGGGCGGGTGAGCAGTACTTC.

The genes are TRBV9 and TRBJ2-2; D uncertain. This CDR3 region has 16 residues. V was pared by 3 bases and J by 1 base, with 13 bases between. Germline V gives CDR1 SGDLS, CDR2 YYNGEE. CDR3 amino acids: CASSDSAAWNTGELFF. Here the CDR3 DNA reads TGTGCCAGCAGCGATTCAGCCGCCTGGAACACCGGGGAGCTGTTTTTT.

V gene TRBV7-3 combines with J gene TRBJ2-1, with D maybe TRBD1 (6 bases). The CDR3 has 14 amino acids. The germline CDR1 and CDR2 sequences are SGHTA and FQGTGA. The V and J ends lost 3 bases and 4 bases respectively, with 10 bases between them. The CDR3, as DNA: TGTGCCAGCAGCTTTCCGGACAGTTACAATGAGCAGTTCTTC. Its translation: CASSFPDSYNEQFF.

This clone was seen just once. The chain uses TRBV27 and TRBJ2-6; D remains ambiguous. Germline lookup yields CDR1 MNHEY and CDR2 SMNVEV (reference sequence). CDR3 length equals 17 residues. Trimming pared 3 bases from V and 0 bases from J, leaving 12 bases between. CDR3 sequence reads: CASSFGPTLSGANVLTF. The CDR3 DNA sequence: TGTGCCAGCAGTTTCGGGCCGACCCTCTCTGGGGCCAACGTCCTGACTTTC.

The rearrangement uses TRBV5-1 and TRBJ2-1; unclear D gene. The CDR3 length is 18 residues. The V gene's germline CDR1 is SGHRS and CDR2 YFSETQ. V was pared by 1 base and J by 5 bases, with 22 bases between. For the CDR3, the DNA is TGCGCCAGCAGCTTGTCACCCCCCGGACGGTCAGAACACAATGAGCAGTTCTTC. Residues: CASSLSPPGRSEHNEQFF.

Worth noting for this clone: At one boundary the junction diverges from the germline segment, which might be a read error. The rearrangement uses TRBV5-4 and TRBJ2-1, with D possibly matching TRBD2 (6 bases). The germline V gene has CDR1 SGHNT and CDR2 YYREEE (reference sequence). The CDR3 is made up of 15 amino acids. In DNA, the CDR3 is TGTGCCAGCAGCTTGAAACGGGAGCGCTACGATGAGCAGTTCTTC. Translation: CASSLKRERYDEQFF.

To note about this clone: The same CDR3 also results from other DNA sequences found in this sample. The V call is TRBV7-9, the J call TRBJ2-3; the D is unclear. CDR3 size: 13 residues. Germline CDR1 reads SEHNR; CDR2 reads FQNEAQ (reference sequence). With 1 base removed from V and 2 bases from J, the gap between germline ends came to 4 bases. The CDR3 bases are TGTGCCAGCAGCTTAGAGAACACAGATACGCAGTATTTT. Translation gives CASSLENTDTQYF.

The CDR3 nucleotides are TGTGCCAGCAGCCTGGGGTGGGGCGCCAACGTCCTGACTTTC. Protein sequence: CASSLGWGANVLTF. The chain joins TRBV7-3 to TRBJ2-6; TRBD1 might be the D (5 bases). Trimming stripped 5 bases from V and 7 bases from J, with 12 bases between. The CDR3 is made up of 14 amino acids. Germline lookup yields CDR1 SGHTA and CDR2 FQGTGA.

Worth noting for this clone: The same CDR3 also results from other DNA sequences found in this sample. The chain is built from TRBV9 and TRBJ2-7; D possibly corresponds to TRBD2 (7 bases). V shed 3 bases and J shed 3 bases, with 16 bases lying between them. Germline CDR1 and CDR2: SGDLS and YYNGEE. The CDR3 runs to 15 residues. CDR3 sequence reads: CASSAGGQGIYEQYF. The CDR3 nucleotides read TGTGCCAGCAGCGCGGGGGGCCAGGGGATCTACGAGCAGTACTTC.

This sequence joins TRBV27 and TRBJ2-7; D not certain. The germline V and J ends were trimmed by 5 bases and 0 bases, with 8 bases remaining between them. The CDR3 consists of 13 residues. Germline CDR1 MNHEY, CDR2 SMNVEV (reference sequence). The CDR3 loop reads CASSARSSYEQYF. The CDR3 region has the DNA TGTGCCAGCAGTGCCAGGAGCTCCTACGAGCAGTACTTC.

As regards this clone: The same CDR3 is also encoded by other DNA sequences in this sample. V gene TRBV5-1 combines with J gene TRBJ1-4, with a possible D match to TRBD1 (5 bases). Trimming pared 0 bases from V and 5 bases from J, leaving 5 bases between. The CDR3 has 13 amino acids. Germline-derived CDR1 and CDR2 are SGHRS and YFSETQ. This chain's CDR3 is CASSLGDNEKLFF. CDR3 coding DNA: TGCGCCAGCAGCTTGGGGGACAATGAAAAACTGTTTTTT.

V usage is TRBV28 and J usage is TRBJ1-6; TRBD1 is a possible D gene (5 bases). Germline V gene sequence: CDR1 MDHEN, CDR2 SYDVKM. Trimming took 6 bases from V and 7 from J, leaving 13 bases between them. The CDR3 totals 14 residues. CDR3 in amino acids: CASSLGTQNSPLHF. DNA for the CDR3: TGTGCCAGCAGCCTAGGGACGCAGAATTCACCCCTCCACTTT.

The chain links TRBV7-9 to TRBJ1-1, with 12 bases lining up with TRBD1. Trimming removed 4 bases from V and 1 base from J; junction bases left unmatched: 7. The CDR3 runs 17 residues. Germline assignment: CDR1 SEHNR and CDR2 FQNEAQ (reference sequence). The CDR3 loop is CASSSFGTGGRNTEAFF. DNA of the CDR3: TGTGCCAGCAGCTCGTTCGGGACAGGGGGCAGGAACACTGAAGCTTTCTTT.

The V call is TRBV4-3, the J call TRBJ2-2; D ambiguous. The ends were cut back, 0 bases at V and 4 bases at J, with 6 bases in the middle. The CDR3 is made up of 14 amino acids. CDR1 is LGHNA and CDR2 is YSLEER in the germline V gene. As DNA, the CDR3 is TGCGCCAGCAGCCAAGATCCTCCCACCGGGGAGCTGTTTTTT. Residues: CASSQDPPTGELFF.

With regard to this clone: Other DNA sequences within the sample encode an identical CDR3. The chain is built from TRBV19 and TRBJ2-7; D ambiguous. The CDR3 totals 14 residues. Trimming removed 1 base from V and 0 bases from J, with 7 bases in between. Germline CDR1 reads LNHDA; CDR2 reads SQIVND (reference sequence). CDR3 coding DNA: TGTGCCAGTAGTATAGCCAGCACCTCCTACGAGCAGTACTTC. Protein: CASSIASTSYEQYF.

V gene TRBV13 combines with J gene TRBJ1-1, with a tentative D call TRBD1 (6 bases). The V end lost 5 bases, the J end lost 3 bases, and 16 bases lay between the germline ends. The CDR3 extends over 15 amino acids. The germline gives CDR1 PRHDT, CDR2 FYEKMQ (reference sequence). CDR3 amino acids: CASSLPWDTYTEAFF. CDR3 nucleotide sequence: TGTGCCAGCAGCCTGCCTTGGGACACCTACACTGAAGCTTTCTTT.

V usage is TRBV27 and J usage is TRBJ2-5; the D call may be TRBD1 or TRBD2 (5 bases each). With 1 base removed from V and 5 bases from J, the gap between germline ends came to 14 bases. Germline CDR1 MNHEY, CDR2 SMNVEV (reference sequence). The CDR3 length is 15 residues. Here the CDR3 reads CASSLFTGTDETQYF. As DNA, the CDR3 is TGTGCCAGCAGTTTATTTACCGGGACGGATGAGACCCAGTACTTC.